This T cell receptor (beta chain) was recorded in a study of shared clonotypes between healthy human individuals. Assay used: immunoSEQ multiplex PCR; TCRdb lists only in-frame clones, some missing. The table lists under 650,000 clones, 95% to 97% of them singletons. The CDR3 length is 12 residues. The V segment lost 5 bases and the J segment 7 bases; nucleotides outside the gene matches: 4. Germline-derived CDR1 and CDR2 are MNHEY and SVGAGI. This receptor was taken from a woman aged 25 to 39 in good health. The chain employs TRBV6-5 and TRBJ1-2, with 7 bases that match TRBD1. Source material: naive CD4+ T cells sorted from blood. As for subset: CD45RA+ positively selected. The CDR3 DNA reads as TGTGCCAGCAGTATCGACAGGGTTGGCTACACCTTC. Protein product: CASSIDRVGYTF.